This TCR beta chain was identified during a study of patients and donors after allogeneic stem cell transplantation (dated by TCRdb to between 2020 and 2021). This clonotype showed up just a few times. This clone's antigen is unknown. Per-nucleotide qualities are absent, and no much larger clonotype sits a single base away. Libraries were made using RT-PCR. Data came from a NextSeq 550. TCRdb reanalyzed the raw reads on its own, using fastp at Q25 for trimming and MiXCR for clone calling, and kept in-frame beta chains. Every distinct CDR3 protein forms one entry, paired with its most common genes and DNA. The sample profile shows approximately 410,000 distinct CDR3 sequences; about a sixth of them were found once. The ten largest clones add up to 6% to 8% of the sample. The CDR3 measures 15 amino acids from cysteine to phenylalanine. The retained sequence is limited to the CDR3, 45 bases, with the frame set at the first base.

The receptor's source is a human donor who was either an allogeneic HSCT recipient or a stem cell or donor lymphocyte infusion donor (not recorded which). It is not recorded whose cells these are; they may come from a transplant donor. The sequence is built from TRBV21-1 and TRBJ1-1. TRBV21-1 is listed as a pseudogene. Sequenced: blood, either unsorted or a sorted T cell fraction (not recorded which). The sequenced DNA is TGTGCCAGCAGCAAAGAGCGGGAGATGAACACTGAAGCTTTCTTT. Its amino acids are CASSKEREMNTEAFF.